These 32 T cell receptor beta chains were sequenced from one sample in a study of cytomegalovirus exposure and HLA in healthy donors. Amplification used 60 Vbeta primers and 13 Jbeta primers. TCRdb keeps only in-frame clones here, not all; method: immunoSEQ multiplex PCR. Of 90,000 to 130,000 clones listed, about 70% are singletons. The sequenced material came from PBMCs. These receptors all stem from a man aged 25-40 years in good health and CMV-seropositive.

This chain joins TRBV29-1 and TRBJ1-2; D gene unclear. The V and J ends lost 6 bases and 8 bases respectively, with 22 bases between them. Germline V gives CDR1 SQVTM, CDR2 ANQGSEA. The CDR3 has 14 residues. CDR3 nucleotide sequence: TGCAGCGTCGCACCTGCTGGCGAGACAAGGGGCTACACCTTC. Its protein is CSVAPAGETRGYTF.

This clone was found once. The V and J genes are TRBV6-1 and TRBJ2-7; 10 bases map to TRBD1. Per germline, CDR1 MNHNS and CDR2 SASEGT. The CDR3 runs 14 residues. Germline trimming cut 4 bases from V and 5 bases from J; bases unmatched to any gene: 5. As DNA, the CDR3 is TGTGCCAGCAGTGCCGGGACAGGGGTCCACGAGCAGTACTTC. It encodes CASSAGTGVHEQYF.

DNA for the CDR3: TGTGCCAGCAGCTTTTGGGAGGGGCCCACGATCAATCAGCCCCAGCATTTT. Its translation: CASSFWEGPTINQPQHF. The chain recombines TRBV5-6 with TRBJ1-5, with D perhaps TRBD1 (5 bases). The germline CDR1 and CDR2 sequences are SGHDT and YYEEEE. The CDR3 is made up of 17 amino acids. The V and J ends lost 2 bases and 3 bases respectively, with 18 bases between them.

This clone was recorded once. The V gene is TRBV6-5, the J gene TRBJ1-2; unclear D gene. CDR1 is MNHEY and CDR2 is SVGAGI in the germline V gene. Trimming removed 3 bases at V and 3 bases at J, with 11 bases between. CDR3 length: 14 residues. The chain's CDR3 is CASSYGREDYGYTF. As DNA, the CDR3 is TGTGCCAGCAGTTATGGCAGAGAGGACTATGGCTACACCTTC.

V usage is TRBV29-1 and J usage is TRBJ1-5, with 7 bases fitting TRBD1. This CDR3 has 14 amino acids. From germline, CDR1 is SQVTM and CDR2 ANQGSEA. Trimming removed 6 bases from V and 2 bases from J; junction bases left unmatched: 7. The CDR3 DNA is TGCAGCGTAGGTGACAGGGATCGCAATCAGCCCCAGCATTTT. This encodes CSVGDRDRNQPQHF.

The chain recombines TRBV19 with TRBJ2-3, with TRBD1 matching over 8 bases. Germline V CDR1 and CDR2: LNHDA, SQIVND (reference sequence). Losses at the gene ends were 3 bases for V and 3 bases for J; bases not matched to a gene: 8. The CDR3 extends over 16 amino acids. This chain's CDR3 is CASSMTGARGTDTQYF. The CDR3 bases are TGTGCCAGTAGTATGACAGGGGCCAGAGGGACAGATACGCAGTATTTT.

The chain links TRBV4-1 to TRBJ2-7, with a weak D call TRBD2 (6 bases). V was pared by 0 bases and J by 6 bases, with 18 bases between. Per germline, CDR1 MGHRA and CDR2 YSYEKL. This CDR3 is built from 16 residues. The CDR3 nucleotides are TGCGCCAGCAGCCAAGATCCTGGCGGAGGGCTCGGCGAGCAGTACTTC. Its protein is CASSQDPGGGLGEQYF.

This rearrangement joins TRBV2 to TRBJ2-5; a weak D match, TRBD2 (7 bases). Germline CDR1 SNHLY, CDR2 FYNNEI. V was pared by 8 bases and J by 2 bases, with 18 bases between. There are 15 residues in the CDR3. The CDR3 DNA reads TGTGCCAGCGAGGGGGTTCGGGGGGCTCAAGAGACCCAGTACTTC. Its translation: CASEGVRGAQETQYF.

This rearrangement joins TRBV29-1 to TRBJ2-1; 9 nucleotides match TRBD1. V trimming: 1 base; J trimming: 5 bases; junction bases outside the gene matches: 9. The CDR3 loop spans 16 amino acids. Germline CDR1 SQVTM, CDR2 ANQGSEA. The CDR3 nucleotides are TGCAGCGTTGAAGGGGGTGGGGACAGGGTTGACAATGAGCAGTTCTTC. Translating gives CSVEGGGDRVDNEQFF.

This clone was recorded a few times. V gene TRBV2 combines with J gene TRBJ2-3; maybe TRBD2 (6 bases). CDR3 size: 13 residues. The ends were cut back, 4 bases at V and 3 bases at J, with 8 bases in the middle. The germline V gene has CDR1 SNHLY and CDR2 FYNNEI. The CDR3 sequence is CASSGGGTDTQYF. CDR3 nucleotide sequence: TGTGCCAGCAGTGGGGGAGGTACAGATACGCAGTATTTT.

This chain joins TRBV7-9 and TRBJ1-1, with D uncertain. Germline V lookup: CDR1 SEHNR, CDR2 FQNEAQ (reference sequence). Trimming took 2 bases from V and 1 from J, leaving 11 bases between them. CDR3 length equals 15 residues. The CDR3 nucleotides are TGTGCCAGCAGCTTACCCTCAGGCAGGAACACTGAAGCTTTCTTT. It translates to CASSLPSGRNTEAFF.

The CDR3 here is CASSLGPNQPQHF. CDR3 coding DNA: TGTGCCAGCAGCTTAGGGCCTAATCAGCCCCAGCATTTT. This chain links TRBV7-2 with TRBJ1-5, with D uncertain. V gave up 1 base and J gave up 4 bases, with 5 bases separating them. Germline V gene sequence: CDR1 SGHTA, CDR2 FQGNSA. The CDR3 runs 13 residues.

On this clone itself: This likely reflects a read error, since a far larger clone is one base away. The rearrangement uses TRBV21-1 and TRBJ1-1. TRBV21-1 is a documented pseudogene. The CDR3 is 15 residues long. The chain's CDR3 is CASSKKGGMRTEAFF. The CDR3 nucleotides are TGTGCCAGCAGCAAAAAGGGAGGGATGAGGACTGAAGCTTTCTTT.

The rearrangement links TRBV19 to TRBJ1-2, with 7 bases fitting TRBD1. Per the germline V gene, CDR1 is LNHDA and CDR2 is SQIVND (reference sequence). The CDR3 length is 18 residues. The trim removed 2 bases at V and 4 bases at J, leaving 16 bases unmatched. Here the CDR3 reads CASSILVGTVREPYGYTF. CDR3 DNA sequence: TGTGCCAGTAGTATATTAGTCGGGACAGTTAGGGAACCCTATGGCTACACCTTC.

This rearrangement joins TRBV2 to TRBJ1-1, with D uncertain. The CDR3 is 13 residues long. Germline CDR1 reads SNHLY; CDR2 reads FYNNEI. V was cut by 4 bases and J by 3 bases, with 9 bases left in between. CDR3 sequence: CASSANSYTEAFF. The CDR3 coding sequence is TGTGCCAGCAGTGCAAACAGCTACACTGAAGCTTTCTTT.

The V and J genes are TRBV7-9 and TRBJ1-6, with 9 bases identical to TRBD1. The CDR3 totals 15 residues. V lost 5 bases and J lost 7; bases outside the gene matches: 6. Germline V lookup: CDR1 SEHNR, CDR2 FQNEAQ (reference sequence). The CDR3 loop is CASSPGQGRNSPLHF. Written as DNA, the CDR3 is TGTGCCAGCAGCCCAGGACAGGGGAGGAATTCACCCCTCCACTTT.

Comments on this clone: The identical CDR3 is also encoded by other nucleotide sequences in the sample. V gene TRBV6-5 combines with J gene TRBJ1-1; a possible D gene is TRBD1 (5 bases). This CDR3 comprises 14 residues. The germline V gene has CDR1 MNHEY and CDR2 SVGAGI. Trimming cost V 2 bases and J 1 base, with 8 bases left between them. The CDR3 DNA sequence: TGTGCCAGCAGTTACCTCCAGGGGAACACTGAAGCTTTCTTT. Translated, it gives CASSYLQGNTEAFF.

This chain links TRBV28 with TRBJ1-4, with D possibly TRBD1 on 6 matching bases. Germline V gene sequence: CDR1 MDHEN, CDR2 SYDVKM. The CDR3 totals 14 residues. V was clipped by 8 bases and J by 8 bases, with 18 bases between them. CDR3 loop: CASAQGKGWEKLFF. The CDR3 nucleotides read TGTGCCAGCGCCCAGGGGAAGGGATGGGAAAAACTGTTTTTT.

The chain is built from TRBV15 and TRBJ1-4; unclear D gene. The CDR3 totals 15 residues. Germline V gene sequence: CDR1 LNHNV, CDR2 YYDKDF (reference sequence). Between the trimmed V and J ends, which lost 1 base and 8 bases, there was a span of 14 bases. The CDR3 region has the DNA TGTGCCACCAGCAGAGCGGGTTTGAGCTCCGAAAAACTGTTTTTT. Protein: CATSRAGLSSEKLFF.

The CDR3 reads CAISVTGTGIAGNTIYF. The CDR3 DNA reads TGTGCCATCAGTGTAACCGGGACAGGGATTGCTGGAAACACCATATATTTT. The chain joins TRBV10-3 to TRBJ1-3, with TRBD1 matching 9 bases. The CDR3 extends over 17 amino acids. V shed 4 bases and J 2 bases; nucleotides not matched to a gene: 9. CDR1 and CDR2 from the germline V gene are ENHRY and SYGVKD.

DNA for the CDR3: TGTGCCAGCAGCGTAGCTGGGTCCGGGTATGGCTACACCTTC. Its protein is CASSVAGSGYGYTF. The gene calls are TRBV9 and TRBJ1-2; D not certain. Trimming removed 0 bases at V and 5 bases at J, with 11 bases between. The CDR3 consists of 14 residues. The germline V gene has CDR1 SGDLS and CDR2 YYNGEE.

This clone came up a few times. CDR3 in amino acids: CAWSPQGLIWTGELFF. As DNA, the CDR3 is TGTGCCTGGAGTCCCCAGGGCCTGATTTGGACCGGGGAGCTGTTTTTT. The chain couples TRBV30 to TRBJ2-2, with D tentatively TRBD1 (5 bases). V was shortened by 2 bases and J by 5 bases, with 18 bases between the two germline ends. Germline V gives CDR1 GTSNPN, CDR2 SVGIG (reference sequence). The CDR3 is made up of 16 amino acids.

The V gene is TRBV4-3, the J gene TRBJ1-1, with unresolved D. V dropped 1 base and J dropped 2 bases, with 11 bases sitting between them. Germline loops: CDR1 LGHNA, CDR2 YSLEER. CDR3 length equals 15 residues. The CDR3 coding sequence is TGCGCCAGCAGCCAAGTAGAACAGACCAACACTGAAGCTTTCTTT. Translating gives CASSQVEQTNTEAFF.

This clone has a handful of counts. This sequence joins TRBV7-6 and TRBJ2-3; 8 bases match TRBD2. The junction had 9 bases not matched to a gene; V was cut back by 3 bases and J by 1 base. The germline CDR1 and CDR2 sequences are SGHVS and FNYEAQ. The CDR3 extends over 17 amino acids. The CDR3 DNA reads TGTGCCAGCAGCTTGATGACTAGCGTCCTCCGCACAGATACGCAGTATTTT. Translated: CASSLMTSVLRTDTQYF.

The chain employs TRBV30 and TRBJ2-1, with 7 bases identical to TRBD2. The V gene end was trimmed by 2 bases and the J gene end by 6 bases; junction bases not matched to a gene: 7. The CDR3 has 14 amino acids. CDR1 and CDR2 from the germline V gene are GTSNPN and SVGIG (reference sequence). For the CDR3, the DNA is TGTGCCTGGAGTTATGGCGGGAGCGGCAATGAGCAGTTCTTC. It is translated as CAWSYGGSGNEQFF.

The chain couples TRBV6-5 to TRBJ1-1; 8 positions agree with TRBD1. The CDR3 extends over 15 amino acids. CDR1 MNHEY and CDR2 SVGAGI come from the germline V gene. The ends lost 6 bases at V and 2 bases at J; junction bases unmatched: 8. The CDR3, as DNA: TGTGCCAGCAGCCTTTGGACAGGGACTAACACTGAAGCTTTCTTT. Translation gives CASSLWTGTNTEAFF.

The chain combines TRBV27 with TRBJ1-2, with 7 positions matching TRBD1. CDR1 and CDR2 from the germline V gene are MNHEY and SMNVEV (reference sequence). CDR3 length equals 13 residues. V dropped 4 bases and J dropped 3; count of bases not matched to a gene: 2. For the CDR3, the DNA is TGTGCCAGCAGTTCCGACAGGGACTATGGCTACACCTTC. Residues: CASSSDRDYGYTF.

The V and J genes are TRBV28 and TRBJ2-6; weak D call: TRBD2 (6 bases). The germline CDR1 and CDR2 sequences are MDHEN and SYDVKM. The CDR3 runs 16 residues. Trimming took off 8 bases at V and 1 base at J, with 15 bases between the two ends. The CDR3 is CASGRLGTSGANVLTF. CDR3 DNA sequence: TGTGCCAGCGGAAGACTTGGGACTTCTGGGGCCAACGTCCTGACTTTC.

The chain uses TRBV2 and TRBJ1-1; D perhaps matches TRBD1 (5 bases). CDR1 and CDR2 (germline): SNHLY, FYNNEI. Trimming stripped 0 bases from V and 4 bases from J, with 12 bases between. The CDR3 extends over 15 amino acids. DNA for the CDR3: TGTGCCAGCAGTGAAGCTCGGGGGGGGGTCACTGAAGCTTTCTTT. It encodes CASSEARGGVTEAFF.

The chain is built from TRBV30 and TRBJ1-2, with D possibly matching TRBD1 (5 bases). The ends were cut back, 3 bases at V and 8 bases at J, with 16 bases in the middle. The V gene's germline CDR1 is GTSNPN and CDR2 SVGIG (reference sequence). The CDR3 is made up of 13 amino acids. CDR3 region: CAWRPGFAIGYTF. DNA of the CDR3: TGTGCCTGGAGACCAGGGTTCGCTATCGGCTACACCTTC.

The count of this clone is one. The chain uses TRBV7-3 and TRBJ2-3, with 9 bases lining up with TRBD2. This CDR3 has 16 residues. With 5 bases clipped from V and 4 bases from J, the junction kept 10 bases outside the gene matches. Germline CDR1 and CDR2: SGHTA and FQGTGA. CDR3 DNA sequence: TGTGCCAGCAGCCAACCTCTAGCGGGAACCGCAGATACGCAGTATTTT. The encoded protein is CASSQPLAGTADTQYF. Combining the CDR3 with reference TRBV7-3 and TRBJ2-3 gives the whole variable domain GAGVSQTPSNKVTEKGKYVELRCDPISGHTALYWYRQSLGQGPEFLIYFQGTGAADDSGLPNDRFFAVRPEGSVSTLKIQRTERGDSAVYLCASSQPLAGTADTQYFGPGTRLTVL.

Details on this clone: No conserved phenylalanine or tryptophan ends this CDR3, so it is likely a read error. The DNA is left out, because the CDR3 cannot be placed on it with certainty; the CDR3 is given as TCRdb lists it. This chain links TRBV27 with TRBJ2-7; the table's TRBD1 call for D was not verified on the DNA. Germline loops: CDR1 MNHEY, CDR2 SMNVEV (reference sequence). The CDR3 sequence runs 9 residues, both termini included. This CDR3 is CASSSTGRG.